One and the same sample provided the 21 T cell receptor beta chains below, sequenced in a study of blood T cells in healthy people across ages. Then a second PCR, running roughly 7 to 11 cycles, was carried out with a sample-barcoded 5' primer and a J-beta primer mix. TCRdb reprocessed the 5' RACE reads via MiXCR and lists one record per CDR3 protein. The sample includes hundreds of thousands of distinct CDR3 sequences, roughly 50% of them seen just once. Sequenced sample: blood. The receptor set was obtained from a man aged 60 to 69 in good health.

The chain employs TRBV11-2 and TRBJ2-3; the D gene is possibly TRBD2 (5 bases). The V end lost 5 bases, the J end lost 2 bases, and 14 bases lay between the germline ends. Germline assignment: CDR1 SGHAT and CDR2 FQNNGV. This CDR3 has 15 residues. The CDR3 reads CASSPGLSFTDTQYF. The CDR3 nucleotides read TGTGCCAGCAGCCCAGGACTTTCCTTCACAGATACGCAGTATTTT.

This clonotype has just one count. The chain is built from TRBV12-3 or TRBV12-4 and TRBJ1-2; D gene ambiguous. Trimming pared 5 bases from V and 6 bases from J, leaving 13 bases between. The CDR3 covers 13 residues. This CDR3 reads CASSDAIPDGYTF. CDR3 sequence (DNA): TGTGCCAGCAGTGATGCGATCCCTGATGGCTACACCTTC.

V is TRBV12-3 or TRBV12-4 and J is TRBJ1-2, with TRBD1 matching 7 bases. V trimming: 5 bases; J trimming: 2 bases; junction bases outside the gene matches: 5. The CDR3 sequence is 14 residues long. The CDR3 DNA follows: TGTGCCAGCAGTCTCCGACAGGGAAACTATGGCTACACCTTC. It codes for CASSLRQGNYGYTF.

The chain links TRBV5-1 to TRBJ1-1; 7 bases are a match to TRBD1. CDR1 and CDR2 from the germline V gene are SGHRS and YFSETQ. V shed 3 bases and J 2 bases; nucleotides not matched to a gene: 7. The CDR3 runs to 15 residues. CDR3 nucleotides: TGCGCCAGCAGCTATACCGGGACAGTTAACACTGAAGCTTTCTTT. This codes for CASSYTGTVNTEAFF.

This clonotype occurred a few times. This chain connects TRBV20-1 to TRBJ2-3; 13 bases line up with TRBD2. Trimming at V came to 2 bases and at J to 3 bases, leaving 5 bases not matched to a gene. CDR1 is DFQATT, CDR2 SNEGSKA, per germline (reference sequence). The CDR3 covers 16 residues. CDR3 in DNA: TGCAGTGCTAGATCCCGGACTAGCGGGGGAACAGATACGCAGTATTTT. Translated, it gives CSARSRTSGGTDTQYF.

The V and J genes are TRBV29-1 and TRBJ2-5, with D possibly called TRBD1 or TRBD2 (6 bases each). CDR1 and CDR2 from the germline V gene are SQVTM and ANQGSEA. The CDR3 is made up of 13 amino acids. The V gene lost 7 bases and the J gene lost 2 bases, with 14 bases spanning the gap. CDR3 sequence reads: CSAAGGGQETQYF. Here the CDR3 DNA reads TGCAGCGCCGCCGGAGGGGGGCAAGAGACCCAGTACTTC.

CDR3 DNA sequence: TGTGCCAGCAGTGGACAGGGGCGATATACCGGGGAGCTGTTTTTT. Protein: CASSGQGRYTGELFF. V usage is TRBV12-3 or TRBV12-4 and J usage is TRBJ2-2; 9 bases line up with TRBD1. The CDR3 spans 15 residues. The junction had 6 bases not matched to a gene; V was cut back by 5 bases and J by 5 bases.

V gene TRBV6-1 combines with J gene TRBJ2-3; D is uncertain. V gave up 2 bases and J gave up 0 bases, with 12 bases separating them. The CDR3 length is 16 residues. Germline lookup yields CDR1 MNHNS and CDR2 SASEGT. CDR3 residues: CASSEQSHASTDTQYF. The CDR3 coding sequence is TGTGCCAGCAGTGAACAGTCCCACGCTAGCACAGATACGCAGTATTTT.

Ten or more counts support this clonotype. The chain uses TRBV12-3 or TRBV12-4 and TRBJ2-1; TRBD1 might be the D (6 bases). Between the trimmed V and J ends, which lost 3 bases and 7 bases, there was a span of 16 bases. The CDR3 has 15 residues. CDR3 coding DNA: TGTGCCAGCAGTTTGGGTCTGGCAGGGGTGAATGAGCAGTTCTTC. Translation: CASSLGLAGVNEQFF.

The J gene is TRBJ1-1, the V gene TRBV29-1; D is ambiguous. The germline V gene encodes CDR1 SQVTM and CDR2 ANQGSEA. This CDR3 is built from 11 residues. Between the trimmed V and J ends, which lost 4 bases and 8 bases, there was a span of 11 bases. The CDR3: CSVVKVTEAFF. The CDR3 DNA follows: TGCAGCGTTGTTAAAGTGACAGAAGCTTTCTTT.

This clonotype was counted a few times. The chain employs TRBV6-2 or TRBV6-3 and TRBJ2-4; no reliable D call. Trimming took 1 base from V and 3 from J, leaving 4 bases between them. Germline V gene data show CDR1 as MNHEY and CDR2 as SVGEGT. This CDR3 region has 13 residues. The CDR3 is CASSYLGKNIQYF. Here the CDR3 DNA reads TGTGCCAGCAGTTACTTAGGCAAAAACATTCAGTACTTC.

This chain links TRBV25-1 with TRBJ1-2, with D unresolved. V dropped 3 bases and J dropped 7 bases, with 18 bases sitting between them. The CDR3 extends over 15 amino acids. From germline, CDR1 is MGHDK and CDR2 SYGVNS. The DNA for the CDR3 is TGTGCCAGCAGTGACGCAACCCAAGGGCACGGTGGCTACACCTTC. Protein sequence: CASSDATQGHGGYTF.

The gene calls are TRBV10-3 and TRBJ2-1; 14 bases are shared with TRBD2. Germline values: CDR1 ENHRY, CDR2 SYGVKD. This CDR3 region has 13 residues. V lost 11 bases to trimming and J lost 7 bases; unmatched junction nucleotides: 4. CDR3 DNA: TGTGCCGCCGGACTAGCGGGGGGAAATGAGCAGTTCTTC. This translates into CAAGLAGGNEQFF.

This clonotype was seen a few times. V is TRBV12-5 and J is TRBJ2-5; maybe TRBD1 (6 bases). From germline, CDR1 is LGHNT and CDR2 FRNRAP. V gave up 4 bases and J gave up 3 bases, with 12 bases separating them. There are 14 residues in the CDR3. CDR3: CASGSGQYEETQYF. The CDR3 nucleotides read TGTGCTAGTGGTTCTGGACAGTACGAAGAGACCCAGTACTTC.

The rearrangement links TRBV28 to TRBJ2-1, with D uncertain. This CDR3 contains 15 residues. Germline loops: CDR1 MDHEN, CDR2 SYDVKM. The V end was cut by 2 bases, the J end by 2 bases, with 10 bases between. The CDR3 nucleotides are TGTGCCAGCAGTTTAGCGGACCGGGCCTACAATGAGCAGTTCTTC. Encoded protein: CASSLADRAYNEQFF.

This clonotype has just a few counts. The chain recombines TRBV29-1 with TRBJ2-3; D perhaps matches TRBD1 (6 bases). CDR1 and CDR2 from the germline V gene are SQVTM and ANQGSEA. Trimming took 6 bases from V and 4 from J, leaving 20 bases between them. The CDR3 sequence is 15 residues long. The CDR3 DNA sequence: TGCAGCGTCGTAAAACAGGGATACGGGGCAGATACGCAGTATTTT. Protein sequence: CSVVKQGYGADTQYF.

This rearrangement joins TRBV6-2 or TRBV6-3 to TRBJ2-5, with TRBD2 matching over 7 bases. CDR1 MNHEY and CDR2 SVGEGT come from the germline V gene. This CDR3 has 14 residues. Trimming removed 6 bases from V and 1 base from J; junction bases left unmatched: 5. CDR3 protein: CASRRGGGQETQYF. In nucleotides, the CDR3 is TGTGCCAGCAGGCGGGGCGGGGGCCAAGAGACCCAGTACTTC.

The rearrangement joins TRBV4-1 to TRBJ2-5, with 9 nucleotides matching TRBD1. Germline V gene data show CDR1 as MGHRA and CDR2 as YSYEKL. CDR3 size: 14 residues. Trimming removed 4 bases from V and 7 bases from J; junction bases left unmatched: 7. In DNA form, the CDR3 reads TGCGCCAGCAGCCTCGACAGGGGACAGGGGACCCAGTACTTC. It encodes CASSLDRGQGTQYF.

The chain carries TRBV5-1 and TRBJ2-5, with D hard to call. Per germline, CDR1 SGHRS and CDR2 YFSETQ. The CDR3 extends over 13 amino acids. Trimming took off 1 base at V and 11 bases at J, with 15 bases between the two ends. CDR3 DNA: TGCGCCAGCAGCTTGACTACCCAGGCGGTGCAGTACTTC. Residues: CASSLTTQAVQYF. The complete variable domain, with remaining parts taken from reference TRBV5-1 and TRBJ2-5, reads KAGVTQTPRYLIKTRGQQVTLSCSPISGHRSVSWYQQTPGQGLQFLFEYFSETQRNKGNFPGRFSGRQFSNSRSEMNVSTLELGDSALYLCASSLTTQAVQYFGPGTRLLVL.

V and J are TRBV28 and TRBJ1-5; TRBD1 aligns across 8 bases. V trimming: 4 bases; J trimming: 11 bases; junction bases outside the gene matches: 4. Germline assignment: CDR1 MDHEN and CDR2 SYDVKM. The CDR3 sequence is 12 residues long. Here the CDR3 DNA reads TGTGCCAGCAGTTCCACAGGGGGTACCCAGCATTTT. It specifies CASSSTGGTQHF.

The rearrangement links TRBV5-1 to TRBJ2-3, with 11 bases identical to TRBD1. The CDR3 length is 17 residues. From germline, CDR1 is SGHRS and CDR2 YFSETQ. V shed 4 bases, J shed 4 bases, and the junction held 11 bases outside the gene matches. CDR3 in amino acids: CASSDTGTGGSSDTQYF. CDR3 sequence (DNA): TGCGCCAGCAGCGATACCGGGACAGGGGGATCATCAGATACGCAGTATTTT.